Listed here are 14 T cell receptor beta chains from one sample, sequenced in a study of shared clonotypes between healthy human individuals (dated by TCRdb to 2019 to 2021). The library was obtained by the immunoSEQ multiplex PCR assay. The table was pulled from immuneACCESS by TCRdb, which kept in-frame rearrangements only. Such tables lose some clones; where checked, under half of the loss comes from unresolved V genes, and the rest has no known cause. A total of about 2 million clones appear in this sample, just under 95% of them only once. The ten largest clones take up 0.85% to 1.2% of the sample. CD8 naive samples were obtained by positive selection for CCR7 among CD45RO-negative cells, yielding a CD45RA+CCR7+ population from which TemRA cells were excluded. Sequencing was carried out using naive CD8+ T cells sorted from blood. The sample's cell subset or site label is to be understood as: CD45RA+CCR7+. These receptors were taken from a man between 18 and 29 years old in good health.

V usage is TRBV4-1 and J usage is TRBJ1-4; D unclear. Germline loops: CDR1 MGHRA, CDR2 YSYEKL. The CDR3 totals 13 residues. V gave up 5 bases and J gave up 8 bases, with 12 bases separating them. CDR3 sequence: CASSGRVSEKLFF. DNA for the CDR3: TGCGCCAGCAGCGGAAGGGTTTCGGAAAAACTGTTTTTT.

This chain uses TRBV13 with TRBJ2-3, with D unresolved. This CDR3 region has 15 residues. Germline V gives CDR1 PRHDT, CDR2 FYEKMQ (reference sequence). V lost 4 bases, J lost 3 bases, and 14 bases lay in between. The CDR3 bases are TGTGCCAGCAGCTACCCGGGCCTATCAACAGATACGCAGTATTTT. Its translation is CASSYPGLSTDTQYF.

The rearrangement joins TRBV5-5 to TRBJ2-7; TRBD2 is a possible D gene (5 bases). Trimming took 2 bases from V and 3 from J, leaving 6 bases between them. The germline CDR1 and CDR2 sequences are SGHKS and YYEKEE (reference sequence). The CDR3 runs 12 residues. CDR3 residues: CASSFGDYEQYF. CDR3 nucleotides: TGTGCCAGCAGCTTCGGGGACTACGAGCAGTACTTC.

The chain recombines TRBV27 with TRBJ2-7; 8 bases map to TRBD2. CDR3 size: 14 residues. In germline, CDR1 is MNHEY, CDR2 SMNVEV (reference sequence). Trimming took 6 bases from V and 6 from J; bases not matched to a gene: 10. The CDR3 sequence is CASSPGLVFSEQYF. CDR3 sequence (DNA): TGTGCCAGCAGCCCGGGACTAGTTTTTAGCGAGCAGTACTTC.

The chain has TRBV12-5 and TRBJ1-1, with D perhaps matching TRBD1 (5 bases). Germline CDR1 is LGHNT and CDR2 is FRNRAP. The V gene lost 3 bases and the J gene lost 0 bases, with 8 bases spanning the gap. The length of the CDR3 is 14 residues. In DNA, the CDR3 is TGTGCTAGTGGTTTCGGGGGACTGAACACTGAAGCTTTCTTT. Protein product: CASGFGGLNTEAFF.

This clone has just one count. This chain links TRBV10-3 with TRBJ2-7; D may be TRBD1 (5 bases). The germline V gene has CDR1 ENHRY and CDR2 SYGVKD. Trimming took 2 bases from V and 5 from J, leaving 13 bases between them. There are 14 residues in the CDR3. CDR3 in DNA: TGTGCCATCAGTGAGGACAGTAATCCCCACGAGCAGTACTTC. Protein: CAISEDSNPHEQYF.

J is TRBJ2-7 and V is TRBV28; 9 positions match TRBD2. Germline V CDR1 and CDR2: MDHEN, SYDVKM. The junction had 3 bases not matched to a gene; V was cut back by 3 bases and J by 6 bases. This CDR3 contains 13 residues. This chain's CDR3 is CASSFSSGVEQYF. DNA for the CDR3: TGTGCCAGCAGTTTCTCTAGCGGGGTCGAGCAGTACTTC.

CDR3 DNA: TGTGCCAGCAGCGGGGGACTAGTGGAGGTAGAGACCCAGTACTTC. Translated: CASSGGLVEVETQYF. The genes are TRBV7-8 and TRBJ2-5; 8 nucleotides agree with TRBD2. V was clipped by 5 bases and J by 4 bases; unmatched bases: 9. The germline CDR1 and CDR2 sequences are SGHVS and FQNEAQ. The CDR3 is made up of 15 amino acids.

The chain has TRBV5-1 and TRBJ1-6; TRBD1 matches 9 bases. CDR3 size: 15 residues. The trim removed 4 bases at V and 10 bases at J, leaving 9 bases unmatched. CDR1 and CDR2 from the germline V gene are SGHRS and YFSETQ. CDR3 sequence reads: CASSVEDRGYSPLHF. For the CDR3, the DNA is TGCGCCAGCAGCGTAGAGGACAGGGGATACTCACCCCTCCACTTT.

The chain has TRBV6-5 and TRBJ1-3, with TRBD1 identical over 9 bases. CDR1 and CDR2 from the germline V gene are MNHEY and SVGAGI. CDR3 length: 15 amino acids. The V gene end was trimmed by 6 bases and the J gene end by 8 bases; junction bases not matched to a gene: 11. The DNA of the CDR3 is TGTGCCAGCAGCCCTCCCGGGACAGGGCTAGACACCATATATTTT. As protein: CASSPPGTGLDTIYF.

The rearrangement links TRBV9 to TRBJ2-6, with 7 nucleotides matching TRBD1. Trimming at V came to 3 bases and at J to 2 bases, leaving 8 bases not matched to a gene. CDR1 is SGDLS, CDR2 YYNGEE, per germline. This CDR3 has 17 amino acids. The CDR3 protein is CASSASRQGPGANVLTF. CDR3 in DNA: TGTGCCAGCAGCGCTTCGAGACAGGGTCCTGGGGCCAACGTCCTGACTTTC.

V gene TRBV6-6 combines with J gene TRBJ1-6; no clear D. V lost 2 bases and J lost 7, with 12 bases in between. The CDR3 covers 15 residues. Germline V CDR1 and CDR2: MNHNY, SVGAGI (reference sequence). In nucleotides, the CDR3 is TGTGCCAGCAGTTACGGAGGGTTTGACAATTCACCCCTCCACTTT. This encodes CASSYGGFDNSPLHF.

This clone was seen once. The chain carries TRBV4-1 and TRBJ2-5, with D unclear. There are 14 residues in the CDR3. Germline V gene data show CDR1 as MGHRA and CDR2 as YSYEKL. V lost 5 bases, J lost 2 bases, and 12 bases lay in between. As DNA, the CDR3 is TGCGCCAGCAGCTGGTTGGGCAGTCAAGAGACCCAGTACTTC. Translated, it gives CASSWLGSQETQYF.

The chain joins TRBV5-1 to TRBJ2-7, with 8 nucleotides matching TRBD1. The germline V gene has CDR1 SGHRS and CDR2 YFSETQ. J lost 5 bases, V lost 7 bases, and 14 bases had no gene match. The CDR3 length is 15 residues. CDR3 nucleotide sequence: TGCGCCAGCTCCCTGGGCGGACAGGGCCGGGACGAGCAGTACTTC. Protein sequence: CASSLGGQGRDEQYF.